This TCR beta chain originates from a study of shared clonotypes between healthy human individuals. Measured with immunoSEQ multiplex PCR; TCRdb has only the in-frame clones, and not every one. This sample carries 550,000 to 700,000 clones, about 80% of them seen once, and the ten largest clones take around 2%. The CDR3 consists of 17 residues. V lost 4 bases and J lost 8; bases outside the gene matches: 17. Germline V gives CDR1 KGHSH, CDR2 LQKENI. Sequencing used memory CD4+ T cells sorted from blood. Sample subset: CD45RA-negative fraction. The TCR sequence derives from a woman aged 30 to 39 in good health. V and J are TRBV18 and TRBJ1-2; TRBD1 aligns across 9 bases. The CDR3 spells CASSLTFGDRDSGGYTF. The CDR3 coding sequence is TGTGCCAGCTCACTAACGTTTGGGGACAGGGACAGCGGGGGCTACACCTTC.